These 8 T cell receptor beta chains originate from one sample sequenced in a study of breast tumors, draining lymph nodes, adjacent tissues. The lymph nodes were axillary draining lymph nodes from breast cancer patients. TCRdb independently ran MiXCR on the multiplex PCR reads; one entry per CDR3 protein. Among 270,000 or so distinct CDR3 sequences listed, more than 30% were seen once. Material for sequencing was axillary lymph node tissue. These receptors all stem from a female donor with breast cancer. Some clones in this sample may be carry-over from other donors' samples.

A note on this clonotype: A much larger clone lies one base from this, so it may be a read error. V usage is TRBV5-5 and J usage is TRBJ2-5, with D tentatively TRBD1 (7 bases). The CDR3 length is 15 residues. The germline V gene has CDR1 SGHKS and CDR2 YYEKEE (reference sequence). DNA for the CDR3: TGCGCCAGCACCCCAGGGGGGACGAGGGGAGAGACCCAGTACTTC. Its translation: CASTPGGTRGETQYF.

This clonotype occurred many times. The rearrangement uses TRBV5-1 and TRBJ2-7; D gene unclear. Germline loops: CDR1 SGHRS, CDR2 YFSETQ. V was trimmed by 0 bases and J by 3 bases, leaving 7 bases between them. The CDR3 loop spans 13 amino acids. This CDR3 reads CASSLVGSYEQYF. The DNA for the CDR3 is TGCGCCAGCAGCTTGGTAGGCAGCTACGAGCAGTACTTC.

Notes on this clonotype: A clone one base away is much larger, so this may be a read error. The chain combines TRBV6-5 with TRBJ1-4; 7 bases are a match to TRBD1. The CDR3 is made up of 15 amino acids. Per the germline V gene, CDR1 is MNHEY and CDR2 is SVGAGI. The CDR3 protein is CASSYSGRGNERLFF. CDR3 nucleotides: TGTGCCAGCAGTTATTCGGGCAGGGGGAATGAAAGACTGTTTTTT.

A few counts support this clonotype. This chain joins TRBV6-6 and TRBJ2-3; D is undetermined. The CDR3 length is 17 residues. The V end lost 4 bases, the J end lost 2 bases, and 19 bases lay between the germline ends. CDR1 is MNHNY and CDR2 is SVGAGI in the germline V gene (reference sequence). CDR3 coding DNA: TGTGCCAGCAGTTTAAGAACTGGAGCACAATACACAGATACGCAGTATTTT. Its translation: CASSLRTGAQYTDTQYF.

About this clonotype: This CDR3 is missing its conserved last phenylalanine or tryptophan, likely due to a read error. This sequence joins TRBV5-6 and TRBJ1-1, with a tentative D call TRBD1 (6 bases). Deletions cut 6 bases from V and 7 bases from J, with 13 bases between. The CDR3 runs to 12 residues. CDR1 SGHDT and CDR2 YYEEEE come from the germline V gene. As DNA, the CDR3 is TGTGCCAGCATCTCACCAGGGGTTGAAGCTTTCTGT. This codes for CASISPGVEAFC.

Many counts were recorded for this clonotype. The chain recombines TRBV4-3 with TRBJ2-2, with D tentatively TRBD1 (6 bases). There are 15 residues in the CDR3. V was pared by 1 base and J by 9 bases, with 15 bases between. CDR1 and CDR2 from the germline V gene are LGHNA and YSLEER. CDR3 loop: CASSQVTGDTRELFF. The CDR3 DNA sequence: TGCGCCAGCAGCCAAGTGACAGGCGATACCAGGGAGCTGTTTTTT.

Remarks on this clonotype: A much more abundant neighbour one base away suggests this may be a read error. Here the CDR3 omits its conserved ending phenylalanine or tryptophan, so a read error is the likely source. The J gene is TRBJ1-6, the V gene TRBV4-1; 7 bases are a match to TRBD1. There are 18 residues in the CDR3. With V trimmed by 1 base and J by 1 base, 7 bases remained unmatched. Germline loops: CDR1 MGHRA, CDR2 YSYEKL. CDR3 in amino acids: CASSQVLPGGSYNSPLHS. In DNA, the CDR3 is TGCGCCAGCAGCCAAGTCCTACCAGGGGGGTCCTATAATTCACCCCTCCACTCT.

This clonotype was seen repeatedly, ten times or more. The chain is built from TRBV9 and TRBJ2-1; no reliable D call. From germline, CDR1 is SGDLS and CDR2 YYNGEE. Trimming removed 0 bases at V and 6 bases at J, with 16 bases between. The CDR3 covers 16 residues. The CDR3 DNA reads as TGTGCCAGCAGCGTAGGACCGGCTAGTGGGTCCAATGAGCAGTTCTTC. Amino acids: CASSVGPASGSNEQFF.